The 17 T cell receptor beta chains in this list originate from one sample, sequenced in a study of blood T cells in healthy people across ages. Together with a sample-barcoded 5' primer, a J-beta primer mix was included in a second PCR lasting roughly 7 to 11 cycles. TCRdb used MiXCR to reprocess the 5' RACE reads, holding one entry per CDR3 protein. The repertoire holds 700,000 to 800,000 distinct CDR3 sequences, 40% to 45% seen once, with around a fifth in the top ten. Sequenced: blood. Receptors originate from a woman aged 60-70 years in good health.

CDR3 sequence reads: CASSFGQYQETQYF. CDR3 nucleotide sequence: TGTGCCAGCAGCTTCGGACAGTACCAAGAGACCCAGTACTTC. The chain employs TRBV7-2 and TRBJ2-5, with D possibly TRBD1 on 6 matching bases. The V gene lost 3 bases and the J gene lost 0 bases, with 8 bases spanning the gap. There are 14 residues in the CDR3. CDR1 is SGHTA and CDR2 is FQGNSA in the germline V gene.

The J gene is TRBJ2-1, the V gene TRBV2; TRBD2 matches 9 bases. This CDR3 is built from 15 residues. V was clipped by 4 bases and J by 4 bases; unmatched bases: 5. The germline CDR1 and CDR2 sequences are SNHLY and FYNNEI. The CDR3 DNA sequence: TGTGCCAGCAGTGTAGGTAGCGGGAGTTACAATGAGCAGTTCTTC. Encoded protein: CASSVGSGSYNEQFF.

Worth noting for this clonotype: A single base separates this from a much larger clone, so it may be a read error. This chain uses TRBV29-1 with TRBJ2-7; TRBD2 agrees at 13 bases. Germline CDR1 reads SQVTM; CDR2 reads ANQGSEA. Germline trimming cut 5 bases from V and 7 bases from J; bases unmatched to any gene: 5. CDR3 length: 13 amino acids. The CDR3 spells CSVTSGGASEQYF. The CDR3 nucleotides read TGCAGCGTTACTAGCGGGGGGGCCAGTGAGCAGTACTTC.

The chain links TRBV5-1 to TRBJ1-6; 9 nucleotides match TRBD1. The J segment lost 10 bases and the V segment lost 4 bases, leaving 6 bases of the junction unmatched. The CDR3 length is 14 residues. The germline CDR1 and CDR2 sequences are SGHRS and YFSETQ. CDR3 region: CASSVGQGRSPLHF. CDR3 in DNA: TGCGCCAGCAGCGTGGGACAGGGCAGATCACCCCTCCACTTT.

Many counts were recorded for this clonotype. The chain recombines TRBV6-7 with TRBJ1-4, with D possibly being TRBD1 (6 bases). TRBV6-7 is flagged as an ORF with uncertain function. The CDR3 length is 15 residues. Trimming cost V 6 bases and J 2 bases, with 13 bases left between them. CDR3 bases: TGTGCCAGCAGCCCCCAGGGGCCCACTAATGAAAAACTGTTTTTT. Protein sequence: CASSPQGPTNEKLFF.

This chain uses TRBV7-2 with TRBJ2-1, with TRBD2 identical over 14 bases. The CDR3 length is 16 residues. Germline assignment: CDR1 SGHTA and CDR2 FQGNSA. V was clipped by 2 bases and J by 7 bases; unmatched bases: 4. CDR3 sequence: CASSLYRLAGGNEQFF. The CDR3 nucleotides read TGTGCCAGCAGCTTATACCGACTAGCGGGGGGGAATGAGCAGTTCTTC.

The chain employs TRBV7-2 and TRBJ2-7, with TRBD2 matching 8 bases. Looked up from germline, CDR1 is SGHTA and CDR2 is FQGNSA. The junction had 14 bases not matched to a gene; V was cut back by 5 bases and J by 5 bases. The CDR3 has 16 residues. CDR3 sequence: CASSAPTGTSMHEQYF. The CDR3 region has the DNA TGTGCCAGCAGCGCCCCAACCGGGACTAGTATGCACGAGCAGTACTTC.

This chain uses TRBV20-1 with TRBJ2-1; D call uncertain. CDR1 is DFQATT and CDR2 is SNEGSKA in the germline V gene (reference sequence). The CDR3 covers 15 residues. The V end lost 6 bases, the J end lost 0 bases, and 15 bases lay between the germline ends. This CDR3 is CSATYVRSSYNEQFF. CDR3 bases: TGCAGTGCAACCTATGTGCGGTCCTCCTACAATGAGCAGTTCTTC.

The genes are TRBV27 and TRBJ2-7; the D gene is possibly TRBD1 (7 bases). This CDR3 spans 16 amino acids. Between the trimmed V and J ends, which lost 2 bases and 2 bases, there was a span of 16 bases. The germline V gene encodes CDR1 MNHEY and CDR2 SMNVEV (reference sequence). The CDR3 DNA reads as TGTGCCAGCAGTTTAAAGGCCGCAGGGGGGACCTACGAGCAGTACTTC. Encoded protein: CASSLKAAGGTYEQYF.

This chain joins TRBV20-1 and TRBJ2-4; D is ambiguous. The CDR3 has 13 amino acids. Germline V gene data show CDR1 as DFQATT and CDR2 as SNEGSKA (reference sequence). V shed 5 bases and J shed 0 bases, with 8 bases lying between them. CDR3 in DNA: TGCAGTGCTTATCGGGTAGCCAAAAACATTCAGTACTTC. Its translation: CSAYRVAKNIQYF.

Comments on this clonotype: One end of the junction varies from germline; a read error may be responsible. The gene calls are TRBV28 and TRBJ1-5, with 12 bases matching TRBD1. CDR3 length: 16 amino acids. Germline CDR1 is MDHEN and CDR2 is SYDVKM. CDR3 in amino acids: CASSFSGQGARQPQHF. The CDR3 DNA sequence: TGCGCCAGCAGTTTCTCGGGACAGGGGGCGCGTCAGCCCCAGCATTTT. Full variable domain (rest looked up from reference TRBV28 and TRBJ1-5): DVKVTQSSRYLVKRTGEKVFLECVQDMDHENMFWYRQDPGLGLRLIYFSYDVKMKEKGDIPEGYSVSREKKERFSLILESASTNQTSMYLCASSFSGQGARQPQHFGDGTRLSIL.

The chain joins TRBV20-1 to TRBJ2-5, with 8 bases matching TRBD2. Germline assignment: CDR1 DFQATT and CDR2 SNEGSKA (reference sequence). There are 9 residues in the CDR3. CDR3 residues: CLAGNEQYF. The CDR3 DNA sequence: TGCTTAGCGGGGAATGAGCAGTACTTC.

This clonotype was picked up a small number of times. This chain connects TRBV7-7 to TRBJ1-2, with 7 nucleotides matching TRBD1. Germline CDR1 reads SSHAT; CDR2 reads FNYEAQ (reference sequence). The junction had 10 bases not matched to a gene; V was cut back by 5 bases and J by 7 bases. CDR3 length: 14 residues. The CDR3 DNA is TGTGCCAGCAGCCCCTGGTCAGGGGGTGGTGGCTACACCTTC. Encoded protein: CASSPWSGGGGYTF. The full variable domain, its missing parts supplied by reference TRBV7-7 and TRBJ1-2, is GAGVSQSPRYKVTKRGQDVTLRCDPISSHATLYWYQQALGQGPEFLTYFNYEAQPDKSGLPSDRFSAERPEGSISTLTIQRTEQRDSAMYRCASSPWSGGGGYTFGSGTRLTVV.

The chain uses TRBV5-6 and TRBJ1-1; D is uncertain. V was pared by 3 bases and J by 5 bases, with 5 bases between. CDR3 length: 11 residues. Germline CDR1 is SGHDT and CDR2 is YYEEEE. The CDR3 DNA is TGTGCCAGCAGCTCACAAACTGAAGCTTTCTTT. Encoded protein: CASSSQTEAFF.

This clonotype was found many times. The rearrangement joins TRBV5-1 to TRBJ2-5, with a weak D call TRBD1 (6 bases). Germline lookup yields CDR1 SGHRS and CDR2 YFSETQ. Trimming left V 0 bases short and J 10 bases short, with 10 bases between. The CDR3 contains 12 residues. In DNA form, the CDR3 reads TGCGCCAGCAGCTTGGACCAGGGGAGCCAGTACTTC. This gives the protein CASSLDQGSQYF.

The chain joins TRBV5-1 to TRBJ1-1; 10 nucleotides match TRBD1. Trimming at V came to 4 bases and at J to 2 bases, leaving 5 bases not matched to a gene. This CDR3 is 15 amino acids long. The germline gives CDR1 SGHRS, CDR2 YFSETQ. CDR3 nucleotides: TGCGCCAGCAGCAGTCGACAGGGGGCAAACACTGAAGCTTTCTTT. Protein sequence: CASSSRQGANTEAFF.

The chain is built from TRBV28 and TRBJ2-7; D is possibly TRBD2 (6 bases). The CDR3 runs 14 residues. Deletions cut 5 bases from V and 2 bases from J, with 13 bases between. Per the germline V gene, CDR1 is MDHEN and CDR2 is SYDVKM. DNA of the CDR3: TGTGCCAGCAGTGGTAGCAGGAGGGCCTACGAGCAGTACTTC. This gives the protein CASSGSRRAYEQYF. Full variable domain (outside the CDR3, taken from reference TRBV28 and TRBJ2-7): DVKVTQSSRYLVKRTGEKVFLECVQDMDHENMFWYRQDPGLGLRLIYFSYDVKMKEKGDIPEGYSVSREKKERFSLILESASTNQTSMYLCASSGSRRAYEQYFGPGTRLTVT.